One and the same sample provided the 29 T cell receptor beta chains below, sequenced in a study of vaccination and CD4 T cells after COVID-19. No antigen is known for these receptors. Oncomine TCR Beta short-read sequencing was applied to DNA from cultured CD4+ T cells. TCRdb re-derived calls from the PCR reads in MiXCR, one entry per CDR3 protein. The sample includes 18,000 or so distinct CDR3 sequences, about 51% of them seen just once. Treatment indicated: roughly ten-day PBMC culture with coronavirus spike peptide pools or control peptides (ViraFEST assay). The sequenced material came from CD4+ T cells from blood, cultured in vitro. All receptors derive from a human donor who had recovered from COVID-19.

The chain carries TRBV6-2 or TRBV6-3 and TRBJ1-5; weak D call: TRBD1 (5 bases). The CDR3 length is 15 residues. The germline gives CDR1 MNHEY, CDR2 SVGEGT. Trimming cost V 5 bases and J 4 bases, with 15 bases left between them. The CDR3 nucleotides are TGTGCCAGCAGTCCCGACATCAGGGCGAATCAGCCCCAGCATTTT. It translates to CASSPDIRANQPQHF.

The chain combines TRBV20-1 with TRBJ2-2; tentative D call: TRBD2 (5 bases). CDR1 and CDR2 from the germline V gene are DFQATT and SNEGSKA (reference sequence). The CDR3 runs 15 residues. Trimming took 0 bases from V and 0 from J, leaving 8 bases between them. The CDR3 is CSARERGPNTGELFF. DNA for the CDR3: TGCAGTGCTAGAGAACGCGGGCCGAACACCGGGGAGCTGTTTTTT.

This clonotype was seen a few times. The chain combines TRBV20-1 with TRBJ1-1, with a weak D call TRBD1 (5 bases). This CDR3 spans 14 amino acids. Germline values: CDR1 DFQATT, CDR2 SNEGSKA (reference sequence). Trimming stripped 3 bases from V and 1 base from J, with 12 bases between. CDR3 in amino acids: CSARQGTENTEAFF. The CDR3 region has the DNA TGCAGTGCTAGGCAGGGCACCGAGAACACTGAAGCTTTCTTT.

This clonotype was seen a handful of times. The chain is built from TRBV6-1 and TRBJ1-5, with no clear D. Trimming shortened V by 4 bases and J by 3 bases, and 13 bases separated the two germline ends. CDR3 length: 15 amino acids. Per the germline V gene, CDR1 is MNHNS and CDR2 is SASEGT. CDR3 in DNA: TGTGCCAGCAGTGTTCGTATGGAGTTCAATCAGCCCCAGCATTTT. Its protein product is CASSVRMEFNQPQHF.

This clonotype was seen more than once but under ten times. The chain couples TRBV6-1 to TRBJ1-5; D unresolved. Trimming pared 5 bases from V and 3 bases from J, leaving 11 bases between. Per the germline V gene, CDR1 is MNHNS and CDR2 is SASEGT. The CDR3 runs to 14 residues. The CDR3 is CASSPYRSNQPQHF. CDR3 sequence (DNA): TGTGCCAGCAGTCCGTACAGATCCAATCAGCCCCAGCATTTT.

Worth noting for this clonotype: Mismatch with germline at one junction end may stem from a read error. DNA for the CDR3: TGTGCCAGCTCACCGGGGACTTCCTACATTGAGCAGTTCTTC. It specifies CASSPGTSYIEQFF. The chain links TRBV18 to TRBJ2-1, with D possibly TRBD2 on 6 matching bases. There are 14 residues in the CDR3. The germline CDR1 and CDR2 sequences are KGHSH and LQKENI.

The V gene is TRBV7-2, the J gene TRBJ2-2; 11 nucleotides line up with TRBD2. Germline assignment: CDR1 SGHTA and CDR2 FQGNSA. V was pared by 8 bases and J by 2 bases, with 7 bases of the junction left unmatched. There are 16 residues in the CDR3. The CDR3 loop is CASRPGTSGNTGELFF. The CDR3 DNA is TGTGCCAGCCGACCCGGGACTAGCGGAAACACCGGGGAGCTGTTTTTT. Looking up the rest from reference TRBV7-2 and TRBJ2-2 gives the full variable domain: GAGVSQSPSNKVTEKGKDVELRCDPISGHTALYWYRQSLGQGLEFLIYFQGNSAPDKSGLPSDRFSAERTGGSVSTLTIQRTQQEDSAVYLCASRPGTSGNTGELFFGEGSRLTVL.

A few counts support this clonotype. The J gene is TRBJ1-2, the V gene TRBV7-2; 7 bases line up with TRBD1. The CDR3 loop spans 16 amino acids. The V segment lost 2 bases and the J segment 2 bases; nucleotides outside the gene matches: 8. Germline assignment: CDR1 SGHTA and CDR2 FQGNSA. The CDR3 DNA sequence: TGTGCCAGCAGCTTAATAAGGGGCAGGGGGAACTATGGCTACACCTTC. This codes for CASSLIRGRGNYGYTF.

As regards this clonotype: The CDR3 end shows no conserved phenylalanine or tryptophan, and so a read error is likely. J is TRBJ1-3 and V is TRBV7-8; D uncertain. CDR1 and CDR2 (germline): SGHVS, FQNEAQ. With 5 bases removed from V and 8 bases from J, the gap between germline ends came to 10 bases. This CDR3 has 12 residues. In DNA form, the CDR3 reads TGTGCCAGCAGCCAAATGGGGTACACCATATATTAT. Translated, it gives CASSQMGYTIYY.

The rearrangement uses TRBV28 and TRBJ1-6, with D perhaps TRBD1 (6 bases). The CDR3 has 15 residues. Trimming removed 6 bases at V and 8 bases at J, with 17 bases between. In germline, CDR1 is MDHEN, CDR2 SYDVKM. Here the CDR3 reads CASSAWTVGDSPLHF. The CDR3 DNA reads as TGTGCCAGCAGCGCATGGACAGTGGGTGATTCACCCCTCCACTTT.

This chain uses TRBV6-4 with TRBJ2-5; possibly TRBD1 or TRBD2 for D (6 bases each). The length of the CDR3 is 13 residues. V was clipped by 5 bases and J by 6 bases, with 13 bases between them. Germline V gene lookup returns CDR1 MRHNA and CDR2 SNTAGT. The DNA of the CDR3 is TGTGCCAGCAGTAAACAGGGAGGACAGACCCAGTACTTC. As protein: CASSKQGGQTQYF.

The rearrangement joins TRBV9 to TRBJ2-3; TRBD2 aligns across 9 bases. V dropped 7 bases and J dropped 4; count of bases not matched to a gene: 10. Germline-derived CDR1 and CDR2 are SGDLS and YYNGEE. The CDR3 totals 15 residues. This CDR3 is CASGSSGRVADTQYF. CDR3 bases: TGTGCCAGCGGAAGTAGCGGGAGAGTCGCAGATACGCAGTATTTT.

The V gene is TRBV6-1, the J gene TRBJ1-1; possibly TRBD1 for D (5 bases). Trimming removed 6 bases from V and 4 bases from J, with 6 bases in between. This CDR3 has 11 amino acids. CDR1 is MNHNS and CDR2 is SASEGT in the germline V gene. The CDR3: CASRGVTEAFF. In DNA, the CDR3 is TGTGCCAGCAGGGGGGTCACTGAAGCTTTCTTT.

This clonotype was seen just once. CDR3 sequence: CASRSGSLTDTQYF. The CDR3 DNA sequence: TGTGCCAGTAGAAGCGGGAGTCTTACAGATACGCAGTATTTT. This sequence joins TRBV19 and TRBJ2-3; TRBD2 aligns across 8 bases. The V and J ends lost 6 bases and 3 bases, in that order; junction bases with no gene match: 5. Per the germline V gene, CDR1 is LNHDA and CDR2 is SQIVND (reference sequence). CDR3 length: 14 residues.

V usage is TRBV28 and J usage is TRBJ2-7; no reliable D call. Germline lookup yields CDR1 MDHEN and CDR2 SYDVKM. The CDR3 runs to 11 residues. Trimming pared 6 bases from V and 3 bases from J, leaving 6 bases between. CDR3 coding DNA: TGTGCCAGCAGCATTAACTACGAGCAGTACTTC. Translation: CASSINYEQYF.

The chain couples TRBV6-2 or TRBV6-3 to TRBJ2-7; the D call may be TRBD1 or TRBD2 (5 bases each). The V gene lost 4 bases and the J gene lost 2 bases, with 12 bases spanning the gap. The CDR3 loop spans 14 amino acids. Germline V gene data show CDR1 as MNHEY and CDR2 as SVGEGT. Here the CDR3 reads CASSSGTATYEQYF. CDR3 nucleotides: TGTGCCAGCAGTTCCGGGACCGCCACCTACGAGCAGTACTTC.

J is TRBJ2-3 and V is TRBV27; possibly TRBD1 or TRBD2 for D (5 bases each). The CDR3 runs 16 residues. Germline V lookup: CDR1 MNHEY, CDR2 SMNVEV (reference sequence). V lost 3 bases and J 1 base, leaving 14 bases between the germline ends. CDR3 in amino acids: CASSFSLGARTDTQYF. The CDR3 DNA is TGTGCCAGCAGTTTCTCTCTCGGGGCGCGCACAGATACGCAGTATTTT.

This clonotype showed up just a few times. The chain joins TRBV12-5 to TRBJ1-1, with 12 positions matching TRBD1. Germline loops: CDR1 LGHNT, CDR2 FRNRAP. Unmatched junction bases numbered 11, after V lost 8 bases and J lost 7 bases. This CDR3 comprises 15 residues. CDR3 nucleotide sequence: TGTGCTAGTTCTCCCTGGGACAGGGGGCTCTTTGAAGCTTTCTTT. It encodes CASSPWDRGLFEAFF.

This clonotype appeared a few times. This rearrangement joins TRBV5-4 to TRBJ1-2; D unresolved. CDR1 and CDR2 from the germline V gene are SGHNT and YYREEE (reference sequence). This CDR3 has 14 residues. Deletions cut 0 bases from V and 4 bases from J, with 10 bases between. CDR3 coding DNA: TGTGCCAGCAGCTTGGTTGGGGTTGGCTATGGCTACACCTTC. This translates into CASSLVGVGYGYTF.

The J gene is TRBJ1-2, the V gene TRBV4-2; D not resolved. CDR1 is LGHNA and CDR2 is YNFKEQ in the germline V gene. V lost 0 bases and J 8 bases, leaving 7 bases between the germline ends. The CDR3 length is 12 residues. CDR3 sequence: CASSQDLWGYTF. The CDR3 nucleotides read TGTGCCAGCAGCCAAGATCTATGGGGCTACACCTTC.

In its sample, this clonotype was seen once. The chain couples TRBV10-3 to TRBJ1-1, with 9 bases that match TRBD1. Germline CDR1 is ENHRY and CDR2 is SYGVKD. V was pared by 10 bases and J by 4 bases, with 4 bases of the junction left unmatched. The CDR3 consists of 12 residues. The CDR3 region has the DNA TGTGCCACCGTGGACAGGGGCACTGAAGCTTTCTTT. Translated, it gives CATVDRGTEAFF.

This clonotype occurred a few times. The chain is built from TRBV24-1 and TRBJ2-5; 11 nucleotides align to TRBD2. The CDR3 length is 16 residues. Germline V gene lookup returns CDR1 KGHDR and CDR2 SFDVKD. The junction had 3 bases not matched to a gene; V was cut back by 1 base and J by 3 bases. The DNA for the CDR3 is TGTGCCACCAGTGATTTCGCTAGCGGGGGGAAAGAGACCCAGTACTTC. Translation gives CATSDFASGGKETQYF.

This rearrangement joins TRBV14 to TRBJ2-7; 9 bases are a match to TRBD2. J lost 9 bases, V lost 3 bases, and 21 bases had no gene match. CDR3 length: 18 residues. CDR1 SGHDN and CDR2 FVKESK come from the germline V gene. The CDR3: CASSHISGSSVGLLGQYF. CDR3 nucleotide sequence: TGTGCCAGCAGCCATATTAGCGGGAGTAGCGTAGGCCTTCTCGGGCAGTACTTC.

This chain joins TRBV20-1 and TRBJ2-4; D call uncertain. The CDR3 has 13 amino acids. Germline loops: CDR1 DFQATT, CDR2 SNEGSKA (reference sequence). V was pared by 7 bases and J by 0 bases, with 10 bases between. In DNA, the CDR3 is TGCAGTGAACATGGCGTAGCCAAAAACATTCAGTACTTC. Protein product: CSEHGVAKNIQYF.

About this clonotype: One end of the junction does not line up with germline, which may come from a read error. This chain uses TRBV20-1 with TRBJ2-1; 9 positions match TRBD2. The length of the CDR3 is 16 residues. Germline CDR1 reads DFQATT; CDR2 reads SNEGSKA (reference sequence). CDR3 region: CSAGILSGGFYNKQFF. The CDR3 DNA sequence: TGCAGTGCTGGGATCCTTAGCGGGGGATTCTACAATAAGCAGTTCTTC.

The rearrangement uses TRBV6-1 and TRBJ1-1; TRBD1 might be the D (6 bases). V shed 3 bases and J shed 3 bases, with 8 bases lying between them. The CDR3 has 13 amino acids. The V gene's germline CDR1 is MNHNS and CDR2 SASEGT. The CDR3 DNA reads as TGTGCCAGCAGTGAGGGGGGGCACACTGAAGCTTTCTTT. This sequence encodes CASSEGGHTEAFF.

The chain combines TRBV4-2 with TRBJ2-2; 11 bases are a match to TRBD2. Germline loops: CDR1 LGHNA, CDR2 YNFKEQ. Trimming removed 0 bases from V and 3 bases from J; junction bases left unmatched: 3. The CDR3 length is 17 residues. This CDR3 reads CASSQELAGGHTGELFF. Written as DNA, the CDR3 is TGTGCCAGCAGCCAAGAGCTAGCGGGAGGACACACCGGGGAGCTGTTTTTT.

This clonotype showed up just a few times. The chain carries TRBV5-1 and TRBJ1-2; TRBD1 might be the D (5 bases). The CDR3 consists of 13 residues. CDR1 SGHRS and CDR2 YFSETQ come from the germline V gene. The ends were cut back, 1 base at V and 8 bases at J, with 12 bases in the middle. This CDR3 reads CASSLKEGIGYTF. The DNA for the CDR3 is TGCGCCAGCAGCTTGAAAGAGGGGATCGGCTACACCTTC.

This clonotype was detected once. CDR3 sequence: CASSLRVDPYNEQFF. The CDR3 DNA is TGTGCCAGCAGCCTCAGGGTGGACCCCTACAATGAGCAGTTCTTC. The chain has TRBV7-8 and TRBJ2-1; perhaps TRBD1 as D (5 bases). With 5 bases removed from V and 2 bases from J, the gap between germline ends came to 13 bases. The length of the CDR3 is 15 residues. Germline values: CDR1 SGHVS, CDR2 FQNEAQ.